This T cell receptor beta chain stems from a study of blood T cell repertoires in COVID-19. Study details: Samples representing acute and convalescent COVID-19 were sourced from the United States, Italy and Spain. In each case, the material was cDNA or gDNA derived from T cells, B-cell-depleted T cells, or PBMCs.

Per the original data handling: Reference gene primer amplification gave estimated nucleated cell counts. Clones were read by immunoSEQ multiplex PCR, and TCRdb kept only the in-frame ones, dropping some. That table supplies the V and J calls and clone size; D and trimming were determined from the DNA. The sample gives 150,000 to 200,000 clones, around 80% of which show up once; roughly 12% is in the top ten. Seattle's cohort entered during active infection and was followed longitudinally. In its sample, this clone was seen a few times. The TCR was taken from an elderly woman with COVID-19, enrolled during active disease. The specimen sequenced was peripheral blood.

The CDR3 DNA is TGTGCCAGCAGTTCTCCGGGACAGGGTCGGTTCAATGAGCAGTTCTTC. Translation: CASSSPGQGRFNEQFF. The V gene is TRBV6-2 or TRBV6-3, the J gene TRBJ2-1, with 9 bases fitting TRBD1. V gave up 4 bases and J gave up 6 bases; unmatched junction bases: 10. This CDR3 has 16 residues. Looked up from germline, CDR1 is MNHEY and CDR2 is SVGEGT.